The rows below give T cell receptor beta chains drawn from one sample of a study of CD8 T cells in ankylosing spondylitis. Each CDR3 protein gets one entry after TCRdb re-called the 5' RACE reads with MiXCR. The data show 700,000 to 850,000 distinct CDR3 sequences, with around 11% seen just once and roughly 0.51% held by the top ten. The sample consisted of blood, either unsorted or a sorted T cell fraction (not recorded which). Receptors originate from a male donor with ankylosing spondylitis. The CDR3 runs from the conserved cysteine through the conserved F or W. A D gene is named only where the DNA matches it firmly. Clone sizes are given selectively: once, few, many, or a class where the clone is expanded.

few,.,TRBJ2-5,TRBV20-1,TGCAGTGCTGGATACGACGGCGCGGAGACCCAGTACTTC,CSAGYDGAETQYF
few,.,TRBJ1-6,TRBV7-2,TGTGCCAGCAGCTTAATCGCGGTGGCAGGGGCTTGGTCACCCCTCCACTTT,CASSLIAVAGAWSPLHF
many,.,TRBJ2-3,TRBV7-2,TGTGCCAGCAGCCCCCAACTAGTGCGTACAGATACGCAGTATTTT,CASSPQLVRTDTQYF
.,.,TRBJ2-2,TRBV11-2,TGTGCCAGCAGCTTAGATCGCGGCCCGGGAGCGAACACCGGGGAGCTGTTTTTT,CASSLDRGPGANTGELFF
.,.,TRBJ1-4,TRBV5-1,TGCGCCAGCAGCCGGCGGTTGGGGAATGGTGAAAAACTGTTTTTT,CASSRRLGNGEKLFF
few,.,TRBJ2-5,TRBV20-1,TGCAGTGCTGAGCCCTATTACGAGACCCAGTACTTC,CSAEPYYETQYF
few,.,TRBJ2-2,TRBV10-3,TGTGCCATCAGTGGACCGGACAGCGGCGAAGTGTACACCGGGGAGCTGTTTTTT,CAISGPDSGEVYTGELFF
.,TRBD2,TRBJ2-7,TRBV5-1,TGCGCCAGCAGCTTGTTTGCGGGAGGCTCCTACGAGCAGTACTTC,CASSLFAGGSYEQYF
many,.,TRBJ2-5,TRBV5-1,TGCGCCAGCAGTAGCGTCCAAGAGACCCAGTACTTC,CASSSVQETQYF
many,TRBD1,TRBJ2-3,TRBV5-1,TGCGCCAGCAGCTCGGGACAGGGGGCAGATACGCAGTATTTT,CASSSGQGADTQYF
many,TRBD1,TRBJ1-1,TRBV20-1,TGCAGTGCTAGTTATCGGGCAGGGGGCACTGAAGCTTTCTTT,CSASYRAGGTEAFF
few,.,TRBJ2-7,TRBV6-2/TRBV6-3,TGTGCCAGCACCGACGGGGTAGCGGTCATGCTCCCCTCCTACGAGCAGTACTTC,CASTDGVAVMLPSYEQYF
.,TRBD2,TRBJ2-1,TRBV11-3,TGTGCCAGCAGCTTCCTTACTAGCGGGAGCTCCTACAATGAGCAGTTCTTC,CASSFLTSGSSYNEQFF
many,.,TRBJ1-4,TRBV27,TGTGCCAGCAGCTATTCGGGACAAGATGAAAAACTGTTTTTT,CASSYSGQDEKLFF
few,TRBD2,TRBJ2-7,TRBV2,TGTGCCAGCATTCGGCCGGTTTTAGCGGGAGTCGACGAGCAGTACTTC,CASIRPVLAGVDEQYF